This TCR beta chain appears in the sequencing data of a study of beta chain features in type 1 diabetes. V lost 4 bases to trimming and J lost 1 base; unmatched junction nucleotides: 5. CDR1 and CDR2 (germline): SGDLS, YYNGEE. The CDR3 loop spans 16 amino acids. Expressed TCRB transcripts were sequenced, since all the RNA that had been isolated was reverse transcribed. TCRdb's copy holds only in-frame clones and misses some; the assay was immunoSEQ multiplex PCR. The sample gives more than 120,000 clones, roughly 10% of which show up once; under 1.5% is in the top ten. The specimen sequenced was naive CD4+ T cells from blood. The chain combines TRBV9 with TRBJ2-5, with 12 nucleotides matching TRBD2. This TCR was recovered from a man aged 18 to 30 in good health. The CDR3 sequence: CASSLGGLAGQETQYF. Here the CDR3 DNA reads TGTGCCAGCAGCTTAGGGGGACTAGCGGGCCAAGAGACCCAGTACTTC.